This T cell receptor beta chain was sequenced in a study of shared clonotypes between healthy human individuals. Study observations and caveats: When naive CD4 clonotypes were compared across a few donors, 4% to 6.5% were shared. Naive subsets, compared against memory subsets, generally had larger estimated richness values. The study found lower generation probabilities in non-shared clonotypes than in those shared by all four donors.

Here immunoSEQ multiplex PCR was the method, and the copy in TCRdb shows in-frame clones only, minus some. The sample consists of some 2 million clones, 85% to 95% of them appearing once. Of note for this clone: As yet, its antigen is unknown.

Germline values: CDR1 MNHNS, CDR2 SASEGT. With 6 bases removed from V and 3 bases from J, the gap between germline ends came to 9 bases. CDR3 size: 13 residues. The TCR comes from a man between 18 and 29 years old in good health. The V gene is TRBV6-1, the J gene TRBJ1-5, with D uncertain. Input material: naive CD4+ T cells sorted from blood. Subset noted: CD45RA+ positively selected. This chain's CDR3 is CASRRLINQPQHF. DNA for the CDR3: TGTGCCAGCAGGAGGCTTATCAATCAGCCCCAGCATTTT.